Below, 18 T cell receptor beta chains from the same sample are listed, as sequenced in a study of long-term antiretroviral therapy in people with HIV. The authors ran the immunoSEQ assay, v3.0, at survey level. Data came from immunoSEQ multiplex PCR; TCRdb stores just in-frame clones and leaves some out. There are approximately 26,000 clones in the sample; roughly 85% occur only once, and 8% to 9.5% lies in the top ten. The source was unsorted PBMCs, collected 2.3 years after starting antiretroviral therapy. These receptors were taken from a man aged 40-49 years with HIV.

This chain joins TRBV28 and TRBJ1-1; TRBD1 aligns across 7 bases. Trimming at V came to 7 bases and at J to 4 bases, leaving 12 bases not matched to a gene. CDR1 MDHEN and CDR2 SYDVKM come from the germline V gene. The CDR3 consists of 15 residues. CDR3 protein: CASKGQTGASTEAFF. CDR3 sequence (DNA): TGTGCCAGCAAGGGGCAAACAGGGGCGAGCACTGAAGCTTTCTTT.

This chain connects TRBV9 to TRBJ2-1, with D hard to call. Germline lookup yields CDR1 SGDLS and CDR2 YYNGEE. V lost 4 bases and J 4 bases, leaving 12 bases between the germline ends. The CDR3 sequence is 14 residues long. CDR3 DNA: TGTGCCAGCAGCTCACCGGGCAGTTACAATGAGCAGTTCTTC. It translates to CASSSPGSYNEQFF.

V and J are TRBV10-2 and TRBJ1-2; D gene ambiguous. Germline V gene data show CDR1 as WSHSY and CDR2 as SAAADI. V dropped 3 bases and J dropped 2 bases, with 7 bases sitting between them. This CDR3 is built from 13 residues. The chain's CDR3 is CASSELINYGYTF. CDR3 in DNA: TGCGCCAGCAGTGAATTGATCAACTATGGCTACACCTTC.

The genes are TRBV9 and TRBJ1-2; 7 nucleotides match TRBD1. The V and J ends lost 3 bases and 5 bases, in that order; junction bases with no gene match: 16. CDR3 length equals 17 residues. Germline CDR1 reads SGDLS; CDR2 reads YYNGEE. CDR3 nucleotides: TGTGCCAGCAGCGGAGATCCCCAGAGGGGGCTAGGTTATGGCTACACCTTC. It codes for CASSGDPQRGLGYGYTF.

This clone occurred a few times. V gene TRBV6-1 combines with J gene TRBJ1-2; 7 nucleotides agree with TRBD1. With 1 base clipped from V and 4 bases from J, the junction kept 6 bases outside the gene matches. Germline CDR1 reads MNHNS; CDR2 reads SASEGT. There are 15 residues in the CDR3. Written as DNA, the CDR3 is TGTGCCAGCAGTGAAGAGAGGGGGCTTGGCTATGGCTACACCTTC. Its translation: CASSEERGLGYGYTF.

The chain uses TRBV6-6 and TRBJ2-1; D ambiguous. V was pared by 0 bases and J by 5 bases, with 14 bases between. The CDR3 is 16 residues long. Germline V gives CDR1 MNHNY, CDR2 SVGAGI (reference sequence). CDR3 nucleotide sequence: TGTGCCAGCAGTTACTCGGCGAGCACAATGGACAATGAGCAGTTCTTC. It yields the protein CASSYSASTMDNEQFF.

The V call is TRBV5-6, the J call TRBJ1-1; D may be TRBD1 (5 bases). From germline, CDR1 is SGHDT and CDR2 YYEEEE. V gave up 1 base and J gave up 0 bases, with 7 bases separating them. The CDR3 totals 14 residues. CDR3 sequence reads: CASSLRGMNTEAFF. The CDR3 bases are TGTGCCAGCAGCTTGAGGGGTATGAACACTGAAGCTTTCTTT.

The chain carries TRBV5-1 and TRBJ2-7, with D possibly being TRBD1 (6 bases). The CDR3 spans 13 residues. Per germline, CDR1 SGHRS and CDR2 YFSETQ. Trimming took off 3 bases at V and 2 bases at J, with 9 bases between the two ends. The DNA of the CDR3 is TGCGCCAGCAGCTGGACAGCCACCTACGAGCAGTACTTC. Residues: CASSWTATYEQYF.

V usage is TRBV10-3 and J usage is TRBJ2-7; D is possibly TRBD1 (6 bases). CDR1 is ENHRY and CDR2 is SYGVKD in the germline V gene. The ends were cut back, 0 bases at V and 0 bases at J, with 9 bases in the middle. The CDR3 consists of 15 residues. CDR3: CAISESGADSYEQYF. The CDR3 coding sequence is TGTGCCATCAGTGAGTCGGGGGCAGACTCCTACGAGCAGTACTTC.

The chain joins TRBV6-5 to TRBJ1-1; weak D call: TRBD1 (5 bases). V lost 2 bases to trimming and J lost 2 bases, with 15 bases between them. This CDR3 spans 16 amino acids. Germline values: CDR1 MNHEY, CDR2 SVGAGI. CDR3 amino acids: CASSYIPGRRNTEAFF. Here the CDR3 DNA reads TGTGCCAGCAGTTACATCCCGGGACGGAGAAACACTGAAGCTTTCTTT.

The rearrangement joins TRBV5-1 to TRBJ2-7; D is uncertain. V lost 4 bases to trimming and J lost 2 bases, with 16 bases between them. Germline CDR1 and CDR2: SGHRS and YFSETQ. The CDR3 consists of 15 residues. Here the CDR3 DNA reads TGCGCCAGCAGCCTACGGTGGGATCCTACCTACGAGCAGTACTTC. Translating gives CASSLRWDPTYEQYF.

The V gene is TRBV7-2, the J gene TRBJ2-7, with D uncertain. Looked up from germline, CDR1 is SGHTA and CDR2 is FQGNSA. Trimming took off 5 bases at V and 3 bases at J, with 11 bases between the two ends. The CDR3 covers 13 residues. In DNA form, the CDR3 reads TGTGCCAGCAGCCAAGAAGGACGCTACGAGCAGTACTTC. Amino acid sequence: CASSQEGRYEQYF.

The chain has TRBV4-1 and TRBJ1-2; D may be TRBD1 (6 bases). The length of the CDR3 is 14 residues. The V gene's germline CDR1 is MGHRA and CDR2 YSYEKL. Trimming left V 7 bases short and J 7 bases short, with 19 bases between. The CDR3 DNA sequence: TGCGCCAGCACCCCAAGTACCTACAGGGCTGGCTACACCTTC. Amino acid sequence: CASTPSTYRAGYTF.

The chain joins TRBV7-2 to TRBJ1-1; the D is unclear. The CDR3 has 15 amino acids. V lost 2 bases and J lost 1, with 11 bases in between. Germline V CDR1 and CDR2: SGHTA, FQGNSA. CDR3 nucleotides: TGTGCCAGCAGCTTACACGGGTATCAGAACACTGAAGCTTTCTTT. Translated: CASSLHGYQNTEAFF.

The chain's CDR3 is CASSLGQRPGELFF. The CDR3 coding sequence is TGTGCCAGCAGCTTAGGGCAGCGACCCGGGGAGCTGTTTTTT. V is TRBV7-9 and J is TRBJ2-2; D gene ambiguous. The V and J ends lost 1 base and 6 bases respectively, with 9 bases between them. The CDR3 has 14 residues. Germline CDR1 is SEHNR and CDR2 is FQNEAQ (reference sequence).

The V call is TRBV7-9, the J call TRBJ2-1; D is unclear. Germline CDR1 and CDR2: SEHNR and FQNEAQ (reference sequence). The CDR3 extends over 15 amino acids. Between the trimmed V and J ends, which lost 0 bases and 3 bases, there was a span of 9 bases. In DNA form, the CDR3 reads TGTGCCAGCAGCTTAGCAGGATCGGGCTACAATGAGCAGTTCTTC. Protein sequence: CASSLAGSGYNEQFF.

The V gene is TRBV7-9, the J gene TRBJ2-1; D remains ambiguous. This CDR3 has 14 residues. The V and J ends lost 5 bases and 0 bases respectively, with 8 bases between them. Looked up from germline, CDR1 is SEHNR and CDR2 is FQNEAQ (reference sequence). The CDR3 is CASSATSSYNEQFF. DNA for the CDR3: TGTGCCAGCAGCGCTACAAGCTCCTACAATGAGCAGTTCTTC.

This clone was observed a handful of times. The chain combines TRBV5-8 with TRBJ1-5, with a possible D match to TRBD1 (5 bases). Trimming removed 3 bases at V and 9 bases at J, with 13 bases between. The germline gives CDR1 SGHTS, CDR2 YDEGEE. The CDR3 spans 13 residues. The CDR3 sequence is CASSSTVPMPQHF. The CDR3 DNA is TGTGCCAGCAGCTCGACAGTCCCCATGCCCCAGCATTTT.